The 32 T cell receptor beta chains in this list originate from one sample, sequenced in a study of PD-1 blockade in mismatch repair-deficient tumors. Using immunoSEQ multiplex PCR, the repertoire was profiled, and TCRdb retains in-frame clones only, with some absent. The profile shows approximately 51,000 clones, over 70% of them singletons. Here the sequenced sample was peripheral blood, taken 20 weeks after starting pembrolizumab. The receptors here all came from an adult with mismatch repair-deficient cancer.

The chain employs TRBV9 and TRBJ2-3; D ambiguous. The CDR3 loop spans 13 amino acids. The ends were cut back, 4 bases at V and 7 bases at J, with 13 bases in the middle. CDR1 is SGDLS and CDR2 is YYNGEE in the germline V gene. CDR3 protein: CASSPPRPNTQYF. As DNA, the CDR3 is TGTGCCAGCAGCCCCCCCCGCCCAAATACGCAGTATTTT.

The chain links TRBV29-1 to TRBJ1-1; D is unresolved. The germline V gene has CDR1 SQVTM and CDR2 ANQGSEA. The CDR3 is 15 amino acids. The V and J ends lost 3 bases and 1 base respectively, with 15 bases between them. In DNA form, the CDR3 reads TGCAGCGTTGATCCCCAGACGAATCCGAACACTGAAGCTTTCTTT. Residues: CSVDPQTNPNTEAFF.

CDR3 in DNA: TGTGCCAGTAGTATGATGTACGGGCGACGACAAGAGACCCAGTACTTC. As protein: CASSMMYGRRQETQYF. The V gene is TRBV19, the J gene TRBJ2-5, with D hard to call. Germline CDR1 and CDR2: LNHDA and SQIVND (reference sequence). This CDR3 is 16 amino acids long. Trimming took 3 bases from V and 2 from J, leaving 16 bases between them.

The CDR3 bases are TGTGCCAGCAGTCCCTGGCAGAACAATGAGCAGTTCTTC. It translates to CASSPWQNNEQFF. This rearrangement joins TRBV27 to TRBJ2-1, with no clear D. The germline V gene has CDR1 MNHEY and CDR2 SMNVEV (reference sequence). The ends were cut back, 5 bases at V and 5 bases at J, with 10 bases in the middle. CDR3 length equals 13 residues.

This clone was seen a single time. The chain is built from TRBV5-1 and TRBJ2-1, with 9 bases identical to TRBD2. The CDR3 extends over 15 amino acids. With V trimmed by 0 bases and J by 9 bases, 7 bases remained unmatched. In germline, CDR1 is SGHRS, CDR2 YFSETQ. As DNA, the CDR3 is TGCGCCAGCAGCTTGGTTGTAGCGGGAGATATTGAGCAGTTCTTC. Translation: CASSLVVAGDIEQFF.

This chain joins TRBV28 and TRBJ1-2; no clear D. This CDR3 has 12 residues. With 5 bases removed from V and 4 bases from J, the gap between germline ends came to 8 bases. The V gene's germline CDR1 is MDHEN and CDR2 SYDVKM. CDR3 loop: CASSGPGYGYTF. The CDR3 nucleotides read TGTGCCAGCAGTGGGCCAGGCTATGGCTACACCTTC.

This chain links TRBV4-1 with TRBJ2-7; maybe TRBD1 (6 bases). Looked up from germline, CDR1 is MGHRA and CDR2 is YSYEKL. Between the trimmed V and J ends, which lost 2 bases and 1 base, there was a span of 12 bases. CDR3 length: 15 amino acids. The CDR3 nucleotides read TGCGCCAGCAGCCAACAACAGGGTGAATCCTACGAGCAGTACTTC. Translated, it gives CASSQQQGESYEQYF.

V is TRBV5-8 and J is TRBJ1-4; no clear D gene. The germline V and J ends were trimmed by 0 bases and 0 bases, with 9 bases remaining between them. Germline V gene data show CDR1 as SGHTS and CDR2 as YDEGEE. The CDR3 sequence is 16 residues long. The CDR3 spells CASSLETAATNEKLFF. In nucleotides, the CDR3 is TGTGCCAGCAGCTTGGAAACAGCTGCAACTAATGAAAAACTGTTTTTT.

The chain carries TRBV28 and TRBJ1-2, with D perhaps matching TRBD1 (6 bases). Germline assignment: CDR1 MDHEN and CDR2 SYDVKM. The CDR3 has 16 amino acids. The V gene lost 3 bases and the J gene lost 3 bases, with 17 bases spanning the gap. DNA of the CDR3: TGTGCCAGCAGTTTCGGGGGGGCCCTAACACACTATGGCTACACCTTC. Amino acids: CASSFGGALTHYGYTF.

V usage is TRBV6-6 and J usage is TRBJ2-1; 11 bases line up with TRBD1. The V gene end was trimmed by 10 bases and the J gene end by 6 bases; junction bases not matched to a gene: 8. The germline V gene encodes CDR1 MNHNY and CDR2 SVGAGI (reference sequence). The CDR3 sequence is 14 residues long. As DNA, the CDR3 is TGTGCCACCACTGGGACAGGGGGTCGCAATGAGCAGTTCTTC. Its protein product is CATTGTGGRNEQFF.

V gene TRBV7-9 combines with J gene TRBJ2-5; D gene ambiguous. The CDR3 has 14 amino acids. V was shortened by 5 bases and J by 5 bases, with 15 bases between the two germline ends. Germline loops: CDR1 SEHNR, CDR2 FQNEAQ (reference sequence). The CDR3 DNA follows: TGTGCCAGCAGCACGGACGTTCGTAGGGAGACCCAGTACTTC. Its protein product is CASSTDVRRETQYF. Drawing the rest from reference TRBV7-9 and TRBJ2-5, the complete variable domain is DTGVSQNPRHKITKRGQNVTFRCDPISEHNRLYWYRQTLGQGPEFLTYFQNEAQLEKSRLLSDRFSAERPKGSFSTLEIQRTEQGDSAMYLCASSTDVRRETQYFGPGTRLLVL.

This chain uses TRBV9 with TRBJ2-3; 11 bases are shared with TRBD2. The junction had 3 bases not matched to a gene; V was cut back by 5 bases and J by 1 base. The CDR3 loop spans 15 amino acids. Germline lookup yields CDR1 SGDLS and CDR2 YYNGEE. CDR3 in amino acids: CASSPGLAGTDTQYF. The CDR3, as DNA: TGTGCCAGCAGTCCGGGACTAGCGGGCACAGATACGCAGTATTTT.

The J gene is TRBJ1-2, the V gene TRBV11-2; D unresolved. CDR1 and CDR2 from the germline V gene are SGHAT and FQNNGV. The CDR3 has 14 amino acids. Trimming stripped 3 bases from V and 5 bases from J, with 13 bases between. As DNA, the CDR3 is TGTGCCAGCAGCTTTGGGTGGTCCGGGTATGGCTACACCTTC. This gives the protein CASSFGWSGYGYTF.

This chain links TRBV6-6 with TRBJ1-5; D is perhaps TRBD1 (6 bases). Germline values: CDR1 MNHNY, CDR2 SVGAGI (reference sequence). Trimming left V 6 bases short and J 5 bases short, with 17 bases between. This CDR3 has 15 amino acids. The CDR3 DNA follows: TGTGCCAGCAGCACGCCCGGGACAAGGGATCAGCCCCAGCATTTT. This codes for CASSTPGTRDQPQHF.

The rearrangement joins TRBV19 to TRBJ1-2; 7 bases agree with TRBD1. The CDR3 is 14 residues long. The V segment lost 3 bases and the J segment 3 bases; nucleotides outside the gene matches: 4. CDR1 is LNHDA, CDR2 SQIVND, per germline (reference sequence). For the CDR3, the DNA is TGTGCCAGTAGTATTTCCAGGGGGGACTATGGCTACACCTTC. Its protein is CASSISRGDYGYTF.

CDR3 coding DNA: TGTGCCAGCAGTGACGATAACGTAGGATACAATGAGCAGTTCTTC. This translates into CASSDDNVGYNEQFF. V is TRBV6-4 and J is TRBJ2-1; D gene ambiguous. This CDR3 is built from 15 residues. Germline V gives CDR1 MRHNA, CDR2 SNTAGT. Trimming removed 2 bases at V and 4 bases at J, with 12 bases between.

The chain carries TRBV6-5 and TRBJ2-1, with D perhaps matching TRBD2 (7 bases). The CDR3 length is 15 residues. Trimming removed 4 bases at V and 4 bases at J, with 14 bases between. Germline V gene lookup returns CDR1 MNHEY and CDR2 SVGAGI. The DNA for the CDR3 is TGTGCCAGCAGTTTGAAGGAGGGGGGGTACAATGAGCAGTTCTTC. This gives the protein CASSLKEGGYNEQFF.

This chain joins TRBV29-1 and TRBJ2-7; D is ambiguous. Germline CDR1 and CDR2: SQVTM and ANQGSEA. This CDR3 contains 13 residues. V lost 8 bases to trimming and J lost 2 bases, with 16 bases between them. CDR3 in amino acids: CSTSGPSAYEQYF. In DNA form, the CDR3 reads TGCAGCACTTCCGGGCCGTCCGCCTACGAGCAGTACTTC.

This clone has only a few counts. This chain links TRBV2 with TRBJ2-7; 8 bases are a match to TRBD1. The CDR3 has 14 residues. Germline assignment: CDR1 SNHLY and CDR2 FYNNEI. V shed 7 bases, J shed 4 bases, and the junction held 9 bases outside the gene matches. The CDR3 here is CASTARQGWYEQYF. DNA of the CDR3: TGTGCCAGCACCGCGCGACAGGGGTGGTACGAGCAGTACTTC.

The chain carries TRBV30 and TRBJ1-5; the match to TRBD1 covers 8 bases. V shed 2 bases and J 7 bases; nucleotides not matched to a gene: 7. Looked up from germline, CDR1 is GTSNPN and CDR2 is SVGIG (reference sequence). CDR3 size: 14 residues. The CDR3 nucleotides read TGTGCCTGGAGTAACTCACAGGGGGAACAGCCCCAGCATTTT. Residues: CAWSNSQGEQPQHF.

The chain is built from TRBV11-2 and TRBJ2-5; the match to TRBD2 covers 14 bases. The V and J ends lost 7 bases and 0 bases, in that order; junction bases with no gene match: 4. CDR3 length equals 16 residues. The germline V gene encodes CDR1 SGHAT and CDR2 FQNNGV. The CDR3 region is CASIRGLAGDQETQYF. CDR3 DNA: TGTGCCAGCATCCGGGGACTAGCGGGAGACCAAGAGACCCAGTACTTC.

This CDR3 reads CASSVDRGEKLFF. CDR3 nucleotides: TGTGCCAGCAGCGTAGATCGTGGTGAAAAACTGTTTTTT. The rearrangement joins TRBV9 to TRBJ1-4, with D unresolved. Trimming removed 0 bases at V and 7 bases at J, with 7 bases between. The CDR3 has 13 amino acids. Germline-derived CDR1 and CDR2 are SGDLS and YYNGEE.

In DNA, the CDR3 is TGTGCCAGCAACGACCCCTTGGCGGAAAAACTGTTTTTT. This codes for CASNDPLAEKLFF. The chain carries TRBV28 and TRBJ1-4, with no clear D. V lost 7 bases and J 8 bases, leaving 14 bases between the germline ends. CDR3 length: 13 amino acids. Germline CDR1 MDHEN, CDR2 SYDVKM.

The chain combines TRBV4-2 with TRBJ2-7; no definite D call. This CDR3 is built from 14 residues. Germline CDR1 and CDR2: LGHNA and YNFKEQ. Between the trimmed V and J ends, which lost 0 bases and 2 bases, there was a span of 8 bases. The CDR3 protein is CASSQETSAYEQYF. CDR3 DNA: TGTGCCAGCAGCCAAGAGACAAGTGCCTACGAGCAGTACTTC.

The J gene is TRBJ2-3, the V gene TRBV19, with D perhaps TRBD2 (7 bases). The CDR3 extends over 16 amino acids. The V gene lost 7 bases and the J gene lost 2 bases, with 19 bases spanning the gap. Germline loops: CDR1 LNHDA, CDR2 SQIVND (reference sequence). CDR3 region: CASKRGASGFTDTQYF. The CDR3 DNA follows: TGTGCCAGTAAGAGGGGGGCTAGCGGCTTCACAGATACGCAGTATTTT.

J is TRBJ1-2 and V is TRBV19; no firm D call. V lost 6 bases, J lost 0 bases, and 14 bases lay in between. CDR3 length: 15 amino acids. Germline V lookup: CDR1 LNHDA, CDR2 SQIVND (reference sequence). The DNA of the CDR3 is TGTGCCAGTAGACCCTCGCCTACCCCTAACTATGGCTACACCTTC. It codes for CASRPSPTPNYGYTF. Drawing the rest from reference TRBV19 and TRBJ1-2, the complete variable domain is DGGITQSPKYLFRKEGQNVTLSCEQNLNHDAMYWYRQDPGQGLRLIYYSQIVNDFQKGDIAEGYSVSREKKESFPLTVTSAQKNPTAFYLCASRPSPTPNYGYTFGSGTRLTVV.

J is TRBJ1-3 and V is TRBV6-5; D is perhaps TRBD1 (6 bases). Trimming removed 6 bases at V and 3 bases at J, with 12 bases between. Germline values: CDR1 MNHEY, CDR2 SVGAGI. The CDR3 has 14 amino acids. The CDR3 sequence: CASRRTENGNTIYF. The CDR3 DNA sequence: TGTGCCAGCAGGAGGACAGAAAATGGAAACACCATATATTTT.

The CDR3 loop reads CASSDSWQAGDTQYF. The CDR3 nucleotides are TGTGCCAGCAGTGACTCTTGGCAGGCGGGAGATACGCAGTATTTT. The chain is built from TRBV6-4 and TRBJ2-3; D possibly corresponds to TRBD2 (5 bases). The CDR3 consists of 15 residues. The V gene's germline CDR1 is MRHNA and CDR2 SNTAGT. The V gene lost 0 bases and the J gene lost 5 bases, with 12 bases spanning the gap.

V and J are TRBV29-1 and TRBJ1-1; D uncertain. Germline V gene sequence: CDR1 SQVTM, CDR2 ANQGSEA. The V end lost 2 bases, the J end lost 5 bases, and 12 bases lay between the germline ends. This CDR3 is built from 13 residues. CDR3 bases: TGCAGCGTTGAAATTCGGGAGAGGACTGAAGCTTTCTTT. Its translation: CSVEIRERTEAFF.

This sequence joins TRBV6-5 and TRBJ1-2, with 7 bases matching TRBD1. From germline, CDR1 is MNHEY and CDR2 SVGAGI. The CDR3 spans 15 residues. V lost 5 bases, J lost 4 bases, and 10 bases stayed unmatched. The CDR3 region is CASSKTGTAGYGYTF. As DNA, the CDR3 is TGTGCCAGCAGTAAAACCGGGACAGCAGGCTATGGCTACACCTTC.

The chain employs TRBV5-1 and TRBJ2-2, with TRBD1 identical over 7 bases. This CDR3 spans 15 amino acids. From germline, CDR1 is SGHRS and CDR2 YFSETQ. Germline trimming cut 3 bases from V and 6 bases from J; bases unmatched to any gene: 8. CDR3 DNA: TGCGCCAGCAGCTCGCTTAATACAGGGGCCGGGGAGCTGTTTTTT. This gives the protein CASSSLNTGAGELFF.

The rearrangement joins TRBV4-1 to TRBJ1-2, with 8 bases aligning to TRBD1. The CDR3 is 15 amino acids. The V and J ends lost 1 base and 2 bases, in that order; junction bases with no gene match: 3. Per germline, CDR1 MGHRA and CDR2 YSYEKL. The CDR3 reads CASSQVQGANYGYTF. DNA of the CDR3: TGCGCCAGCAGCCAAGTGCAGGGGGCGAACTATGGCTACACCTTC.